The 7 T cell receptor beta chains below were found in one sample sequenced in a study of OX40 agonist ivuxolimab in advanced cancers. Only in-frame clones appear in the TCRdb table, and some are missing; sequencing was by immunoSEQ multiplex PCR. Among tens of thousands of clones listed, about 89% were seen once. The source was CD4+ or CD8+ T cells sorted from blood, collected in a trial of the OX40 agonist ivuxolimab. The receptors come from an adult with an advanced solid tumor such as melanoma, head and neck, liver or kidney cancer.

The chain links TRBV28 to TRBJ1-5; TRBD1 might be the D (6 bases). The CDR3 extends over 15 amino acids. Germline V gene lookup returns CDR1 MDHEN and CDR2 SYDVKM. V lost 3 bases and J 6 bases, leaving 15 bases between the germline ends. CDR3 in DNA: TGTGCCAGCAGTTTTCGATCGGGGGGCAGTCAGCCCCAGCATTTT. Protein: CASSFRSGGSQPQHF.

The V call is TRBV7-2, the J call TRBJ2-2; D ambiguous. V lost 3 bases and J lost 4, with 12 bases in between. The CDR3 loop spans 15 amino acids. Germline-derived CDR1 and CDR2 are SGHTA and FQGNSA. Here the CDR3 reads CASSLDRPPTGELFF. The CDR3 DNA follows: TGTGCCAGCAGCTTGGATAGGCCCCCCACCGGGGAGCTGTTTTTT.

The V gene is TRBV10-3, the J gene TRBJ2-6; TRBD1 matches 8 bases. The CDR3 totals 17 residues. V dropped 2 bases and J dropped 0; count of bases not matched to a gene: 3. CDR1 ENHRY and CDR2 SYGVKD come from the germline V gene. The CDR3 DNA is TGTGCCATCAGTGAGGGGACAGGAAGCTCTGGGGCCAACGTCCTGACTTTC. The encoded protein is CAISEGTGSSGANVLTF.

This chain links TRBV28 with TRBJ1-1, with unresolved D. Germline V gene lookup returns CDR1 MDHEN and CDR2 SYDVKM. The ends were cut back, 6 bases at V and 0 bases at J, with 11 bases in the middle. The CDR3 contains 14 residues. CDR3 loop: CASSQGLVNTEAFF. For the CDR3, the DNA is TGTGCCAGCAGCCAAGGGTTGGTGAACACTGAAGCTTTCTTT.

The chain has TRBV18 and TRBJ1-2; D possibly corresponds to TRBD1 (6 bases). This CDR3 comprises 13 residues. Germline V gives CDR1 KGHSH, CDR2 LQKENI. Trimming removed 2 bases from V and 7 bases from J, with 11 bases in between. The CDR3 loop is CASSPAGESGYTF. In nucleotides, the CDR3 is TGTGCCAGCTCACCAGCAGGGGAATCTGGCTACACCTTC.

The genes are TRBV19 and TRBJ2-3; 9 bases fit TRBD1. Germline V gene sequence: CDR1 LNHDA, CDR2 SQIVND (reference sequence). This CDR3 contains 15 residues. The V and J ends lost 7 bases and 3 bases, in that order; junction bases with no gene match: 8. The chain's CDR3 is CASNQWTGATDTQYF. In DNA form, the CDR3 reads TGTGCCAGTAACCAGTGGACAGGGGCAACAGATACGCAGTATTTT.

This clone was seen just once. The chain is built from TRBV6-6 and TRBJ1-2; 7 bases are a match to TRBD1. The V segment lost 6 bases and the J segment 4 bases; nucleotides outside the gene matches: 8. Germline loops: CDR1 MNHNY, CDR2 SVGAGI (reference sequence). The CDR3 runs to 14 residues. For the CDR3, the DNA is TGTGCCAGCAGGCCAGGGGGTAGCGGCTATGGCTACACCTTC. Amino acids: CASRPGGSGYGYTF.